Given below is one T cell receptor (beta chain) in context. Its target is unknown. Losses at the gene ends were 5 bases for V and 6 bases for J; bases not matched to a gene: 4. The length of the CDR3 is 13 residues. The germline CDR1 and CDR2 sequences are SGHAT and FQNNGV. The data were obtained in a study of blood T cells in healthy people across ages. Points from the study as a whole: Shifts in expanded clonotypes may have been confounded by donor CMV status, which was unknown.

Through a sample-barcoded 5' primer and a J-beta primer mix, a second PCR was run for about 6 to 11 cycles. Each CDR3 protein gets one entry after TCRdb re-called the 5' RACE reads with MiXCR. The data hold about 1.8 million distinct CDR3 sequences, with just under 50% observed a single time. The chain recombines TRBV11-2 with TRBJ1-5; TRBD1 matches at 7 bases. Sequencing input: blood. This TCR was recovered from a woman aged 40 to 50 in good health. CDR3 coding DNA: TGTGCCAGCAGCCTCGGGGACAGTCAGCCCCAGCATTTT. It is translated as CASSLGDSQPQHF.